These 20 T cell receptor beta chains were all obtained from the same sample, sequenced in a study of cytomegalovirus exposure and HLA in healthy donors (dated by TCRdb to about 2017). Library preparation used the immunoSEQ multiplex PCR assay. The multiplex PCR relied on a mix of 60 forward primers for TCR Vbeta segments and 13 reverse primers for TCR Jbeta segments. This immuneACCESS table, as held by TCRdb, lists in-frame sequences with V and J called but not all clones. Of the missing ones, under half trace to an unresolved V gene in checked studies; the others have no known cause. Counted in this sample were fewer than 200,000 clones; roughly 84% of them appeared once. Roughly 1.5% of the sample is in the top ten clones. The sample consisted of PBMCs. The source of these receptors is a male donor in good health and CMV-seronegative.

V usage is TRBV5-1 and J usage is TRBJ2-3; TRBD2 aligns across 11 bases. The CDR3 is made up of 15 amino acids. V dropped 1 base and J dropped 6; count of bases not matched to a gene: 4. CDR1 is SGHRS and CDR2 is YFSETQ in the germline V gene. CDR3: CASSLSSGGDDTQYF. The CDR3 nucleotides read TGCGCCAGCAGCTTGAGTAGCGGGGGGGATGATACGCAGTATTTT.

The chain combines TRBV11-3 with TRBJ2-1; 7 bases align to TRBD2. The CDR3 is 15 residues long. In germline, CDR1 is SGHNT, CDR2 YENEEA. J was trimmed by 5 bases and V by 5 bases; bases with no gene match: 9. The CDR3 spells CASSPARGIDNEQFF. CDR3 sequence (DNA): TGTGCCAGCAGCCCCGCGCGGGGGATCGACAATGAGCAGTTCTTC.

The J gene is TRBJ2-3, the V gene TRBV7-3, with D tentatively TRBD2 (6 bases). CDR3 length: 14 amino acids. The germline CDR1 and CDR2 sequences are SGHTA and FQGTGA. Trimming pared 8 bases from V and 6 bases from J, leaving 18 bases between. The chain's CDR3 is CASSLGTGLDTQYF. CDR3 sequence (DNA): TGTGCCAGCTCCTTAGGGACTGGGCTGGATACGCAGTATTTT.

The CDR3, as DNA: TGTGCCAGCAGCCAATATAACAGCCATGACTCCTACGAGCAGTACTTC. It specifies CASSQYNSHDSYEQYF. The V gene is TRBV14, the J gene TRBJ2-7; D remains unclear. CDR1 is SGHDN, CDR2 FVKESK, per germline. The CDR3 is 16 amino acids. Trimming took 2 bases from V and 0 from J, leaving 14 bases between them.

The DNA for the CDR3 is TGTGCCAGTAGTCGGACAGTTCTGAACACTGAAGCTTTCTTT. It translates to CASSRTVLNTEAFF. The gene calls are TRBV19 and TRBJ1-1, with a tentative D call TRBD1 (6 bases). The CDR3 sequence is 14 residues long. The V gene lost 5 bases and the J gene lost 0 bases, with 10 bases spanning the gap. The germline gives CDR1 LNHDA, CDR2 SQIVND (reference sequence).

The chain carries TRBV19 and TRBJ1-2; TRBD1 agrees at 7 bases. J was trimmed by 4 bases and V by 8 bases; bases with no gene match: 1. CDR3 length: 11 residues. Germline V gene lookup returns CDR1 LNHDA and CDR2 SQIVND (reference sequence). The CDR3 region is CASAGGYGYTF. CDR3 in DNA: TGTGCCAGTGCAGGGGGCTATGGCTACACCTTC.

This chain joins TRBV7-6 and TRBJ1-1, with D unclear. The CDR3 is 12 residues long. Germline assignment: CDR1 SGHVS and CDR2 FNYEAQ. V lost 5 bases and J 8 bases, leaving 12 bases between the germline ends. The CDR3 DNA sequence: TGTGCCAGCAGCCCCACCGAACTGGAAGCTTTCTTT. Its translation is CASSPTELEAFF.

The chain couples TRBV7-3 to TRBJ2-1; D is possibly TRBD2 (6 bases). CDR3 length equals 16 residues. Trimming removed 1 base at V and 5 bases at J, with 15 bases between. Germline V gene lookup returns CDR1 SGHTA and CDR2 FQGTGA. CDR3 DNA: TGTGCCAGCAGCTTAATTGCGGGACCCAGAAACAATGAGCAGTTCTTC. Protein product: CASSLIAGPRNNEQFF.

A remark on this clone: Other DNA sequences of this sample code for an identical CDR3. This chain links TRBV5-4 with TRBJ2-1, with 8 bases matching TRBD1. V was clipped by 8 bases and J by 2 bases; unmatched bases: 3. This CDR3 has 13 amino acids. Germline assignment: CDR1 SGHNT and CDR2 YYREEE (reference sequence). CDR3 sequence: CASTGQAYNEQFF. CDR3 sequence (DNA): TGTGCCAGTACGGGACAGGCCTACAATGAGCAGTTCTTC.

With regard to this clone: In the same sample, other DNA sequences code for this CDR3. The rearrangement links TRBV19 to TRBJ1-6; 7 nucleotides align to TRBD1. The CDR3 extends over 14 amino acids. The V gene's germline CDR1 is LNHDA and CDR2 SQIVND (reference sequence). V lost 4 bases, J lost 5 bases, and 2 bases stayed unmatched. Written as DNA, the CDR3 is TGTGCCAGTAGTACCGGACAGGATAATTCACCCCTCCACTTT. The encoded protein is CASSTGQDNSPLHF.

V usage is TRBV6-4 and J usage is TRBJ1-6; no definite D call. Deletions cut 7 bases from V and 8 bases from J, with 24 bases between. Germline lookup yields CDR1 MRHNA and CDR2 SNTAGT. This CDR3 comprises 17 residues. Here the CDR3 reads CASNLYNRHAGDSPLHF. The CDR3 bases are TGTGCCAGCAACCTCTATAACCGACACGCGGGAGATTCACCCCTCCACTTT.

The genes are TRBV10-3 and TRBJ2-7; TRBD1 matches 8 bases. The CDR3 totals 13 residues. The germline V gene has CDR1 ENHRY and CDR2 SYGVKD. With 8 bases clipped from V and 5 bases from J, the junction kept 8 bases outside the gene matches. CDR3 sequence (DNA): TGTGCCATCCGCAAAGAGACAGGGGACGAGCAGTACTTC. This codes for CAIRKETGDEQYF.

The chain links TRBV19 to TRBJ2-5, with 9 bases fitting TRBD2. The DNA end is a closer match to TRBJ2-7, so the J assignment may be wrong. The germline V gene has CDR1 LNHDA and CDR2 SQIVND (reference sequence). CDR3 length: 12 amino acids. CDR3 bases: TGTGCCAGTATTAGCGGGAGCTACGAGCAGTACTTC. This encodes CASISGSYEQYF.

Comments on this clone: This CDR3 is missing its conserved last phenylalanine or tryptophan, likely due to a read error. The chain uses TRBV6-5 and TRBJ1-5; the D is unclear. The length of the CDR3 is 15 residues. Trimming removed 0 bases from V and 7 bases from J, with 13 bases in between. CDR1 MNHEY and CDR2 SVGAGI come from the germline V gene. This chain's CDR3 is CASSYSGQLKQPQHL. Here the CDR3 DNA reads TGTGCCAGCAGTTACTCTGGCCAGTTAAAACAGCCCCAGCATCTT.

This chain joins TRBV9 and TRBJ2-2; 9 bases agree with TRBD2. Germline CDR1 reads SGDLS; CDR2 reads YYNGEE. The CDR3 is made up of 15 amino acids. Trimming cost V 0 bases and J 6 bases; bases outside gene matches: 3. This CDR3 reads CASSVEASGAGELFF. CDR3 sequence (DNA): TGTGCCAGCAGCGTAGAGGCTAGCGGGGCCGGGGAGCTGTTTTTT.

This rearrangement joins TRBV29-1 to TRBJ1-1, with 8 positions matching TRBD1. Germline V gene lookup returns CDR1 SQVTM and CDR2 ANQGSEA. Germline trimming cut 3 bases from V and 11 bases from J; bases unmatched to any gene: 11. The CDR3 covers 13 residues. CDR3 bases: TGCAGCGTTGATGGTCAGGGGGCGCGGATGGCTTTCTTT. Translation: CSVDGQGARMAFF.

V usage is TRBV16 and J usage is TRBJ1-1, with D hard to call. This CDR3 is 12 amino acids long. Trimming took off 4 bases at V and 9 bases at J, with 12 bases between the two ends. CDR1 and CDR2 (germline): KGHSY, FQNENV. CDR3 in DNA: TGTGCCAGCAGCCGACTTGAATTACAAGCTTTCTTT. Translating gives CASSRLELQAFF.

V usage is TRBV7-9 and J usage is TRBJ1-3, with D possibly being TRBD1 (5 bases). Trimming stripped 1 base from V and 3 bases from J, with 10 bases between. This CDR3 spans 15 amino acids. Germline V gene lookup returns CDR1 SEHNR and CDR2 FQNEAQ (reference sequence). CDR3 sequence: CASSLDPGYGNTIYF. The CDR3 nucleotides are TGTGCCAGCAGCTTAGATCCAGGGTATGGAAACACCATATATTTT.

The chain couples TRBV6-6 to TRBJ1-1, with a weak D call TRBD1 (6 bases). The CDR3 covers 14 residues. With 4 bases removed from V and 0 bases from J, the gap between germline ends came to 9 bases. Germline loops: CDR1 MNHNY, CDR2 SVGAGI (reference sequence). The CDR3 DNA reads as TGTGCCAGCAGTTCCGGGACAATGAACACTGAAGCTTTCTTT. It specifies CASSSGTMNTEAFF.

The rearrangement joins TRBV4-3 to TRBJ2-5, with TRBD1 as a possible D gene (6 bases). This CDR3 contains 16 residues. Deletions cut 1 base from V and 2 bases from J, with 14 bases between. Germline V CDR1 and CDR2: LGHNA, YSLEER. The chain's CDR3 is CASSQGIGGQQETQYF. Here the CDR3 DNA reads TGCGCCAGCAGCCAAGGAATCGGCGGACAGCAAGAGACCCAGTACTTC.